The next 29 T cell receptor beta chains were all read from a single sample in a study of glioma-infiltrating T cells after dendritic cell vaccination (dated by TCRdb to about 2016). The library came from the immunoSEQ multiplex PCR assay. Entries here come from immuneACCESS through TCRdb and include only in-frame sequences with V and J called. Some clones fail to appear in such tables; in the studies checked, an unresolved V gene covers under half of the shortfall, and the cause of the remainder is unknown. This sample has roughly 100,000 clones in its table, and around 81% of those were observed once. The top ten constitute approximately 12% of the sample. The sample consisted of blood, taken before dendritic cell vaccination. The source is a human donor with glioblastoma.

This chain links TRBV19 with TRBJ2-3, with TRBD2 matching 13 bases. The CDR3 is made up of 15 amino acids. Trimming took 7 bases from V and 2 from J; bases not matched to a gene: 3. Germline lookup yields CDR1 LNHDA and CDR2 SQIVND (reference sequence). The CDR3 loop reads CASNGLAGDTDTQYF. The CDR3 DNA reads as TGTGCCAGTAATGGACTAGCGGGGGACACAGATACGCAGTATTTT.

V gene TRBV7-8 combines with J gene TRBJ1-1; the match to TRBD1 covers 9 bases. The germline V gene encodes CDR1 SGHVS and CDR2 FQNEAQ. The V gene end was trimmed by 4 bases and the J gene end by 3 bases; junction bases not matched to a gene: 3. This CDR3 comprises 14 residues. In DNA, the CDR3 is TGTGCCAGCAGCTCCGGGACAGGGCACACTGAAGCTTTCTTT. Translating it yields CASSSGTGHTEAFF.

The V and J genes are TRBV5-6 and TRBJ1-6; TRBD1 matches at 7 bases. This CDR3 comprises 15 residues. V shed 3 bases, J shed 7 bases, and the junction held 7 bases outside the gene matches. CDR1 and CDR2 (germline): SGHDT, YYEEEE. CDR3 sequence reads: CASSSPGTENSPLHF. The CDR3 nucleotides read TGTGCCAGCAGCTCGCCCGGGACAGAAAATTCACCCCTCCACTTT.

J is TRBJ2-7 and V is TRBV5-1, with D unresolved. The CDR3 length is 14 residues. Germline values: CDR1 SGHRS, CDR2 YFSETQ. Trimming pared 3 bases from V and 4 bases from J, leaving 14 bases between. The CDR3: CASSSRATAYEQYF. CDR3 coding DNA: TGCGCCAGCAGCTCGCGAGCAACAGCTTACGAGCAGTACTTC. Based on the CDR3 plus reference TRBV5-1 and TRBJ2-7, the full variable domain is KAGVTQTPRYLIKTRGQQVTLSCSPISGHRSVSWYQQTPGQGLQFLFEYFSETQRNKGNFPGRFSGRQFSNSRSEMNVSTLELGDSALYLCASSSRATAYEQYFGPGTRLTVT.

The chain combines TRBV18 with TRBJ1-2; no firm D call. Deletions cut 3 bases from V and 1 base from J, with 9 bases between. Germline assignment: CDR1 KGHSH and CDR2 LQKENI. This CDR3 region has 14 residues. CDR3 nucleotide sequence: TGTGCCAGCTCACCCCGCGAGCTTAACTATGGCTACACCTTC. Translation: CASSPRELNYGYTF.

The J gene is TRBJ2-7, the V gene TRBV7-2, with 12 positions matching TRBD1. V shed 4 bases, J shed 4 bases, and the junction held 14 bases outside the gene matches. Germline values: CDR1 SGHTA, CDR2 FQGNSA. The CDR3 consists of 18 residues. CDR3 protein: CASSSPFGDRGRGYEQYF. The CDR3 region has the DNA TGTGCCAGCAGCTCCCCCTTCGGGGACAGGGGGCGGGGGTACGAGCAGTACTTC.

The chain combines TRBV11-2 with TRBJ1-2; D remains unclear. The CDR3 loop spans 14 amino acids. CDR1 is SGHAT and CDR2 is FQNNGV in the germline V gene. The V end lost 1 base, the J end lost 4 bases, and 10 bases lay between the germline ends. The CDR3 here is CASSLVAGIYGYTF. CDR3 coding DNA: TGTGCCAGCAGCTTAGTGGCGGGGATCTATGGCTACACCTTC.

The CDR3 bases are TGTGCCAGTAGCCGATCGGACAGGGCCCTTCAGCCCCAGCATTTT. As protein: CASSRSDRALQPQHF. The V gene is TRBV19, the J gene TRBJ1-5; TRBD1 agrees at 8 bases. Germline V gives CDR1 LNHDA, CDR2 SQIVND (reference sequence). The CDR3 length is 15 residues. The trim removed 6 bases at V and 6 bases at J, leaving 10 bases unmatched.

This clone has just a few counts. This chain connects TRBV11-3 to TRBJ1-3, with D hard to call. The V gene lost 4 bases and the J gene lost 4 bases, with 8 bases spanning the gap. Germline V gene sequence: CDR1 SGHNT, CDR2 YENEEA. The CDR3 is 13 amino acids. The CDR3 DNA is TGTGCCAGCAGCTCCCAGTCGGGAAACACCATATATTTT. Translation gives CASSSQSGNTIYF.

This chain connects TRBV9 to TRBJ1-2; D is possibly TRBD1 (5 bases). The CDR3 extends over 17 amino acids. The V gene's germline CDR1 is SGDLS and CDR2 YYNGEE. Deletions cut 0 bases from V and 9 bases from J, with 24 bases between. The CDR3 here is CASSVAWRGEDAMRYTF. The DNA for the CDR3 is TGTGCCAGCAGCGTAGCATGGCGGGGGGAGGACGCTATGCGCTACACCTTC.

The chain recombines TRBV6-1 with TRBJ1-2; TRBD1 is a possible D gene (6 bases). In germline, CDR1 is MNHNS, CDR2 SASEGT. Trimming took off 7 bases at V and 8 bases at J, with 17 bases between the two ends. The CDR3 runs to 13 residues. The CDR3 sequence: CASTRGQLGGYTF. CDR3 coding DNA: TGTGCCAGCACCAGAGGACAGTTGGGAGGCTACACCTTC.

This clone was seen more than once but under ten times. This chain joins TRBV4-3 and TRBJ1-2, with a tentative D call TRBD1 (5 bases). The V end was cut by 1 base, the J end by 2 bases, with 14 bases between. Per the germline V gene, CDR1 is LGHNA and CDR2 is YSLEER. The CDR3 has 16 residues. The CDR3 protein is CASSQGRGGDNYGYTF. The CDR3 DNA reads TGCGCCAGCAGCCAAGGGCGGGGGGGGGACAACTATGGCTACACCTTC.

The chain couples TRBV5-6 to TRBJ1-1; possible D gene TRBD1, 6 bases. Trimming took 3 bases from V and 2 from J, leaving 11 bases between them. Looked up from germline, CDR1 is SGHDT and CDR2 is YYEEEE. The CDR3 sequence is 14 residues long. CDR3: CASSYDRFNTEAFF. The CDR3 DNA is TGTGCCAGCAGCTATGACAGGTTTAACACTGAAGCTTTCTTT.

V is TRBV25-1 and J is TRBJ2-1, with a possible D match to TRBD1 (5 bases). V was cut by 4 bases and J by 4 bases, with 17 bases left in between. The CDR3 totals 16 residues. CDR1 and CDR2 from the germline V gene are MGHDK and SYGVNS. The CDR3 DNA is TGTGCCAGCAGTGGATCCTGGCAGGGCACTTACAATGAGCAGTTCTTC. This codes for CASSGSWQGTYNEQFF.

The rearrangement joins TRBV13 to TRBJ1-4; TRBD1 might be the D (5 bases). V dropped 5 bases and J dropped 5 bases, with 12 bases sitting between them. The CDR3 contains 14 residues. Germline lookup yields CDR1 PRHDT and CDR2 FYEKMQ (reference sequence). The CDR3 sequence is CASSPQGYNEKLFF. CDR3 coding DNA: TGTGCCAGCAGCCCCCAGGGTTACAATGAAAAACTGTTTTTT.

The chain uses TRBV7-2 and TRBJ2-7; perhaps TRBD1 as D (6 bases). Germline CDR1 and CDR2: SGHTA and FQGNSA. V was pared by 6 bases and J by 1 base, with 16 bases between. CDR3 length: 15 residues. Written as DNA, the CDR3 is TGTGCCAGCAGTCTCGTACAGGGACGTTCCTACGAGCAGTACTTC. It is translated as CASSLVQGRSYEQYF.

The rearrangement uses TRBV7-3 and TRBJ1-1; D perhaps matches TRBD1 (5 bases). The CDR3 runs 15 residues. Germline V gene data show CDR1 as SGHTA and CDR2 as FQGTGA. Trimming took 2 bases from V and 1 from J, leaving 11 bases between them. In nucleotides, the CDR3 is TGTGCCAGCAGCTTAGGAGGGGCCTCGAACACTGAAGCTTTCTTT. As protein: CASSLGGASNTEAFF.

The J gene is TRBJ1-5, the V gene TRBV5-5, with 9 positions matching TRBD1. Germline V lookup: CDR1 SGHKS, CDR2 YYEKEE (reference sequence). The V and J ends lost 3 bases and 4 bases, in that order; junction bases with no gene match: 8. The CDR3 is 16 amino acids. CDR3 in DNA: TGTGCCAGCAGCTACACCGGGACAGGGCTTAATCAGCCCCAGCATTTT. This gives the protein CASSYTGTGLNQPQHF.

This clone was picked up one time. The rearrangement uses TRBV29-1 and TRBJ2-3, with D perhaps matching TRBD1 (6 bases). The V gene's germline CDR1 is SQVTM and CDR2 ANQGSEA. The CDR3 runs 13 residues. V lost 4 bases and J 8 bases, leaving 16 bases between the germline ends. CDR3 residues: CSVGPTGSGTQYF. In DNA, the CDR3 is TGCAGCGTTGGACCCACAGGGAGTGGTACGCAGTATTTT.

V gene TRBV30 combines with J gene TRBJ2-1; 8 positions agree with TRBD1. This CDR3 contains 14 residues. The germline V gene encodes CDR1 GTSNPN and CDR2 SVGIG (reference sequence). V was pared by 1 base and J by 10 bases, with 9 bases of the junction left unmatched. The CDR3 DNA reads TGTGCCTGGAGTGCGGCCAGGGGGCGTGGGGAGCAGTTCTTC. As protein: CAWSAARGRGEQFF.

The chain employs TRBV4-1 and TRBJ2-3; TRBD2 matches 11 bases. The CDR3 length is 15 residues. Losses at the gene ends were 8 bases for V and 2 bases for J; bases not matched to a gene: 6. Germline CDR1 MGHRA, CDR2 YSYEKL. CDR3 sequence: CASQTSGAYTDTQYF. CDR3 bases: TGCGCCAGCCAGACTAGCGGGGCTTACACAGATACGCAGTATTTT.

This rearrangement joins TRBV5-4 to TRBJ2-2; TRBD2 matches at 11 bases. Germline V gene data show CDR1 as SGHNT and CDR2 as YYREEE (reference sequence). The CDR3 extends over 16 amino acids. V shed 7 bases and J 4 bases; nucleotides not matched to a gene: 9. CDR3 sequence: CASFTKLAGATGELFF. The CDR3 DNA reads TGTGCCAGCTTTACGAAACTAGCGGGGGCCACCGGGGAGCTGTTTTTT.

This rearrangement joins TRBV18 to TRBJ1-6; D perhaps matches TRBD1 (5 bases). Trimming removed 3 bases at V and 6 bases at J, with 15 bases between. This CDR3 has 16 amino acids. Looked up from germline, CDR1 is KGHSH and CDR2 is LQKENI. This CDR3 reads CASSPETRASNSPLHF. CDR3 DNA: TGTGCCAGCTCACCTGAGACCAGGGCAAGTAATTCACCCCTCCACTTT. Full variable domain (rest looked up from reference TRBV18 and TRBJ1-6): NAGVMQNPRHLVRRRGQEARLRCSPMKGHSHVYWYRQLPEEGLKFMVYLQKENIIDESGMPKERFSAEFPKEGPSILRIQQVVRGDSAAYFCASSPETRASNSPLHFGNGTRLTVT.

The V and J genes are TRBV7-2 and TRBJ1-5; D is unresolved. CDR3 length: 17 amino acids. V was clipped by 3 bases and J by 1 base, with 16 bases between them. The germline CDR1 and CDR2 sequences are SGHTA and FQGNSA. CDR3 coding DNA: TGTGCCAGCAGCTTGCTCGGAGGGCCTTGGAGCAATCAGCCCCAGCATTTT. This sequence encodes CASSLLGGPWSNQPQHF.

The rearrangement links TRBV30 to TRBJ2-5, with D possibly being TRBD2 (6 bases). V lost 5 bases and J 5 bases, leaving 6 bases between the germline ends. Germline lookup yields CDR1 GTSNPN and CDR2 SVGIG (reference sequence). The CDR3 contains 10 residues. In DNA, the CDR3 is TGTGCCTGGGGAGGGGAGACCCAGTACTTC. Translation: CAWGGETQYF.

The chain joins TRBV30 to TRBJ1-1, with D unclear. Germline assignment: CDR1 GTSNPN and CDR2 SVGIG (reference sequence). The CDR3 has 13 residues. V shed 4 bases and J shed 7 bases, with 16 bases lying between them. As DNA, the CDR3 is TGTGCCTGGACTAGACTCCTAGGTGGTGAAGCTTTCTTT. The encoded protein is CAWTRLLGGEAFF.

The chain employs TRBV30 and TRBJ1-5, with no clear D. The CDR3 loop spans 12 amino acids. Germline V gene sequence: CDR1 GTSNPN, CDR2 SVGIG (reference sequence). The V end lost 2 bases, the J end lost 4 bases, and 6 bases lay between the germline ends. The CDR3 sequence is CAWSLENQPQHF. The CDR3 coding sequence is TGTGCCTGGAGTTTAGAGAATCAGCCCCAGCATTTT.

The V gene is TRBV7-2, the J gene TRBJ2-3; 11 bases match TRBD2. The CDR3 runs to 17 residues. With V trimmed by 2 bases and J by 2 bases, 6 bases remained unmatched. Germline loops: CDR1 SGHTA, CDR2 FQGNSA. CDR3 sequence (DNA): TGTGCCAGCAGCTTAAGACTAGCGGGAACTACCACAGATACGCAGTATTTT. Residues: CASSLRLAGTTTDTQYF.

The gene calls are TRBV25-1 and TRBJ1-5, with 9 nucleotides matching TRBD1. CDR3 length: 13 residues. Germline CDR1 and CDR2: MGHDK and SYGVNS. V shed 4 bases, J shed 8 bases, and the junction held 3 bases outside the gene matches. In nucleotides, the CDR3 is TGTGCCAGCAGTGGACAGGGGGGGAAGCCCCAGCATTTT. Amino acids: CASSGQGGKPQHF.